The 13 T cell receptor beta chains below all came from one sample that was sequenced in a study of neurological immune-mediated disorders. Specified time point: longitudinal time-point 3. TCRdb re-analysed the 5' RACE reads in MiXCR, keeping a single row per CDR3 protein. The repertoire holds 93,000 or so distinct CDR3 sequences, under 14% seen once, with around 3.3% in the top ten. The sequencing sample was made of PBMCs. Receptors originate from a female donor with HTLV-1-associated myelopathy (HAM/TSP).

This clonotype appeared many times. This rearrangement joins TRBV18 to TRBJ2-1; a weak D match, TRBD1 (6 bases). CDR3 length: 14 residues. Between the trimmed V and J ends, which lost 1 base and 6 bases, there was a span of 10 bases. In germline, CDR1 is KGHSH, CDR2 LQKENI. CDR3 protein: CASSPQVTGNEQFF. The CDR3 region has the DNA TGTGCCAGCTCACCACAGGTGACAGGCAATGAGCAGTTCTTC.

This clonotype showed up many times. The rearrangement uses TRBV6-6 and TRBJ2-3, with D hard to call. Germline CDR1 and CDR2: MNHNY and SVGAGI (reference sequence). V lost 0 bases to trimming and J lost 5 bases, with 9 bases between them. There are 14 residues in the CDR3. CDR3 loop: CASSYSMTLDTQYF. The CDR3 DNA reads TGTGCCAGCAGTTACTCAATGACGTTAGATACGCAGTATTTT.

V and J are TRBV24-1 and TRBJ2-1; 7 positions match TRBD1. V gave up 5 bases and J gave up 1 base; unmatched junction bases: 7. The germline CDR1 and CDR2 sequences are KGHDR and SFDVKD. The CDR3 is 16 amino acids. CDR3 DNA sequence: TGTGCCACCAGTGGGGACAGCCTTAGGTCCTACAATGAGCAGTTCTTC. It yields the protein CATSGDSLRSYNEQFF.

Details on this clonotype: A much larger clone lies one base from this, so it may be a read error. CDR3 DNA sequence: TGTGTCAGCAGCTTAGCGGCTAGCGGGGAGGGTGAGCAGTTCTTC. This sequence encodes CVSSLAASGEGEQFF. V and J are TRBV7-2 and TRBJ2-1, with 9 bases fitting TRBD2. CDR1 is SGHTA and CDR2 is FQGNSA in the germline V gene. The CDR3 covers 15 residues.

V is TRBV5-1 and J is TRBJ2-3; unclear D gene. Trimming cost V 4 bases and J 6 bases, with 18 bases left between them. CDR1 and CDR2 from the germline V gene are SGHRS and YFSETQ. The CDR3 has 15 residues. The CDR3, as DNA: TGCGCCAGCAGCCCTCAGCACCCTCCTAGGGATACGCAGTATTTT. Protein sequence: CASSPQHPPRDTQYF.

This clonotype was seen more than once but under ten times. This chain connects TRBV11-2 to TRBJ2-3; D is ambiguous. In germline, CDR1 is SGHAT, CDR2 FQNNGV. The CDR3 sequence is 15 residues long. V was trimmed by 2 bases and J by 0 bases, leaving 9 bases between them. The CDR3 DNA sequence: TGTGCCAGCAGCTTAAACGTGGCTAGCACAGATACGCAGTATTTT. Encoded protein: CASSLNVASTDTQYF.

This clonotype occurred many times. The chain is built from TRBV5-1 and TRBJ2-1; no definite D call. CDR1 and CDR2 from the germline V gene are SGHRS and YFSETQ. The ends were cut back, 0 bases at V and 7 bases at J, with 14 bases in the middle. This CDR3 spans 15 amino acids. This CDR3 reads CASSLAPDPVNEQFF. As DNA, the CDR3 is TGCGCCAGCAGCTTGGCCCCCGACCCGGTGAATGAGCAGTTCTTC.

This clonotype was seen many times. The CDR3 here is CASGSQGTCYGSSYNSPLHF. The DNA of the CDR3 is TGTGCCAGCGGCAGTCAGGGCACCTGCTACGGGAGCTCCTATAATTCACCCCTCCACTTT. V gene TRBV21-1 combines with J gene TRBJ1-6. TRBV21-1 is recorded as a pseudogene. The CDR3 contains 20 residues.

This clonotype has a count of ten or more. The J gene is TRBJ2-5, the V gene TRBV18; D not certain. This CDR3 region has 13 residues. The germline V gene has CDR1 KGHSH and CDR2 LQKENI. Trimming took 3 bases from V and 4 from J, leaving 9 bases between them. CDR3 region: CASSPPGRETQYF. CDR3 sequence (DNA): TGTGCCAGCTCACCGCCGGGCCGAGAGACCCAGTACTTC.

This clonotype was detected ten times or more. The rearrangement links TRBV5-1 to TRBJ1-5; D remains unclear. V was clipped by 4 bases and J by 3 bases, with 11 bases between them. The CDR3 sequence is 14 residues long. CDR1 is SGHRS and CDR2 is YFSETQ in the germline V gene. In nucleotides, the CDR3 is TGCGCCAGCAGCCCTGGACTGAACAATCAGCCCCAGCATTTT. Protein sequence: CASSPGLNNQPQHF.

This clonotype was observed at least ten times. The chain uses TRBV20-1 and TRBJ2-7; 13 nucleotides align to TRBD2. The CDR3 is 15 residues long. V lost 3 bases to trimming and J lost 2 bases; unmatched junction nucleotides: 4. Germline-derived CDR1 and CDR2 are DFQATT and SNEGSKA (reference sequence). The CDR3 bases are TGCAGTGCTAGGGGACTAGCGGGGACTACCTACGAGCAGTACTTC. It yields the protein CSARGLAGTTYEQYF.

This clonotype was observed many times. The DNA of the CDR3 is TGTGCCAGCAGTTACGGCCGTGGTGTGAGCGGGGGGGCTGGGGGTGAGCAGTTCTTC. It yields the protein CASSYGRGVSGGAGGEQFF. The chain carries TRBV6-6 and TRBJ2-1; the match to TRBD2 covers 10 bases. The CDR3 contains 19 residues. CDR1 and CDR2 (germline): MNHNY, SVGAGI (reference sequence). The J segment lost 9 bases and the V segment lost 2 bases, leaving 19 bases of the junction unmatched.

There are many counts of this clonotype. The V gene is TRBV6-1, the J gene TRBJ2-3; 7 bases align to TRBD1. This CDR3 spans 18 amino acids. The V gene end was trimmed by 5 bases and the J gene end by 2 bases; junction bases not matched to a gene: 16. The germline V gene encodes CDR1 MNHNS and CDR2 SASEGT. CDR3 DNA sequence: TGTGCCAGCAGTACAACGACAGGGATGGGATGGGACACAGATACGCAGTATTTT. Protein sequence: CASSTTTGMGWDTDTQYF.